The count of the clone carrying this TCR beta chain is one. Its antigen is still unknown. This sample stems from a study of Graves' ophthalmopathy and Graves' hyperthyroidism. Looking at the study overall: Ophthalmopathy not arising within 18 months of follow-up defined hyperthyroidism as stable.

The TCR beta CDR3 regions underwent amplification from RNA transcripts. The first round was an RT-PCR with HTBI primers, and the second round was a multiplex PCR. TCRdb reanalysed the multiplex PCR reads using MiXCR and keeps one entry per CDR3 protein. The sample yields 500,000 to 700,000 distinct CDR3 sequences, under 45% seen once. This CDR3 has 13 residues. The germline CDR1 and CDR2 sequences are SQVTM and ANQGSEA. The V end was cut by 0 bases, the J end by 10 bases, with 13 bases between. Notes on the study in general: The model flagged ophthalmopathy progression at over 60% sensitivity and 72% to 75% specificity.

Newly diagnosed, the hyperthyroidism patients had under 2 months' duration and were aged 18 to 65. Clinicians diagnosed using symptoms, serum thyroxine, TRAb, thyroid ultrasound and orbital computed tomography. The chain has TRBV29-1 and TRBJ2-1; D not resolved. The clonotype comes from an adult man with Graves' hyperthyroidism. Sequencing was performed on peripheral blood or thyroid tissue (not recorded which). The CDR3, as DNA: TGCAGCGTTGAAGACCACAAGGCGGAAGAGCAGTTCTTC. This codes for CSVEDHKAEEQFF.